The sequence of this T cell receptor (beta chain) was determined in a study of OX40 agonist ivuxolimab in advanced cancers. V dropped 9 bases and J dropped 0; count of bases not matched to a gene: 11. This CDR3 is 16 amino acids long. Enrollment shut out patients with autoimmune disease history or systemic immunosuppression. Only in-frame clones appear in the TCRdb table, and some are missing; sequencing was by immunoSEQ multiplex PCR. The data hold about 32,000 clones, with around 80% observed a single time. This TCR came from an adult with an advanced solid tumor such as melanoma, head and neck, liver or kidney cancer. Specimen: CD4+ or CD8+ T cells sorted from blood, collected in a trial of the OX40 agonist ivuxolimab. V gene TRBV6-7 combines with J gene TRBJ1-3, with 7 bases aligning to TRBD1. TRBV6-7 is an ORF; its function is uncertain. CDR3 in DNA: TGTGCCAGTAGCACAGGGGTAGACGACTCTGGAAACACCATATATTTT. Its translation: CASSTGVDDSGNTIYF.